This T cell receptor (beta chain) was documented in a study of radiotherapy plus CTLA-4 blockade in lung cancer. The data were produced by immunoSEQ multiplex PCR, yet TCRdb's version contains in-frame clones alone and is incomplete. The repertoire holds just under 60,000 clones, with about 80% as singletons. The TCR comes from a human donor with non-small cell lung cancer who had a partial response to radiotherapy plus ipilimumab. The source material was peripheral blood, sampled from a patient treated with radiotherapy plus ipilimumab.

The CDR3 here is CASSDRGGSTGELFF. The CDR3 region has the DNA TGTGCCAGCAGCGATCGGGGGGGGTCCACCGGGGAGCTGTTTTTT. The chain joins TRBV9 to TRBJ2-2, with 8 positions matching TRBD2. CDR3 length: 15 amino acids. V shed 3 bases, J shed 4 bases, and the junction held 5 bases outside the gene matches. CDR1 is SGDLS and CDR2 is YYNGEE in the germline V gene.